Shown below are 2 T cell receptor beta chains from a single sample sequenced in a study of human T cells and chemical hapten exposure. Time point in this sample: patch test 2, 6 weeks after DPC sensitization. Noted treatment: therapeutic diphenylcyclopropenone sensitization with weekly scalp DPC. TCRdb passed the RACE reads through MiXCR, listing each CDR3 protein once. This sample yields over 40,000 distinct CDR3 sequences, of which approximately 3.4% are seen a single time; less than 8.5% belongs to the top ten. Source: whole blood, taken in connection with sensitization to the hapten diphenylcyclopropenone (DPC). The receptors stem from a man in his forties or fifties with alopecia areata. Some clones in this sample may be carry-over from other donors' samples.

This clonotype was seen ten or more times. The rearrangement uses TRBV6-5 and TRBJ1-5, with D possibly being TRBD1 (6 bases). CDR3 length: 17 residues. With 6 bases removed from V and 1 base from J, the gap between germline ends came to 19 bases. Germline V gene data show CDR1 as MNHEY and CDR2 as SVGAGI. This CDR3 is CASSPQILGGSNQPQHF. The CDR3 DNA reads TGTGCCAGCAGCCCCCAAATTCTAGGGGGAAGCAATCAGCCCCAGCATTTT.

This clonotype occurred many times. V and J are TRBV29-1 and TRBJ2-3; no clear D gene. The CDR3 runs 12 residues. CDR1 SQVTM and CDR2 ANQGSEA come from the germline V gene. V gave up 6 bases and J gave up 1 base, with 8 bases separating them. The CDR3 sequence: CSVDGGTDTQYF. The CDR3 DNA sequence: TGCAGCGTGGACGGCGGCACAGATACGCAGTATTTT.